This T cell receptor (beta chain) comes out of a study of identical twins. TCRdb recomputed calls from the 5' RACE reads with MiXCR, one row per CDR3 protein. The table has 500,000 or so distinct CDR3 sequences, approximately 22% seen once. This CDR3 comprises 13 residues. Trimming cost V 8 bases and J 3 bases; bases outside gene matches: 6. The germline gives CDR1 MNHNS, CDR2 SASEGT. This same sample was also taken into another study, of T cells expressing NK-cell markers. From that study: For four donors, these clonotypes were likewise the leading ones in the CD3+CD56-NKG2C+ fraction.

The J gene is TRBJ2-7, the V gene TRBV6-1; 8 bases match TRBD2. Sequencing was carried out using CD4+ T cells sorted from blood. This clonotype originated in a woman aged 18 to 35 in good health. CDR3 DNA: TGTGCCAGCGAGGGAGCGGGGGTCTACGAGCAGTACTTC. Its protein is CASEGAGVYEQYF.